The text below deals with one T cell receptor (beta chain). Its antigen is as yet unknown. Treatment of patients with chemo-refractory metastatic non-small-cell lung cancer consisted of focal radiation plus CTLA-4 blockade with ipilimumab. This sample was taken from a study of radiotherapy plus CTLA-4 blockade in lung cancer. The overall study: Overall, around 20% of patients showed an objective response, while around 34% attained disease control.

TCRdb's table, derived via immunoSEQ multiplex PCR, lists solely in-frame clones and lacks some. Of 45,000 or so clones detected, roughly 73% appear once; the ten largest clones hold 3.5% to 4%. Study outcomes and limitations: In blood, after radiotherapy plus ipilimumab, tumor-derived TCR clones expanded.

CDR3 length equals 11 residues. Germline assignment: CDR1 SEHNR and CDR2 FQNEAQ (reference sequence). Trimming took 5 bases from V and 6 from J, leaving 8 bases between them. This specimen was peripheral blood, taken from a patient treated with radiotherapy plus ipilimumab. This receptor was obtained from a human donor with non-small cell lung cancer who had a complete response to radiotherapy plus ipilimumab. J is TRBJ2-7 and V is TRBV7-9; a possible D gene is TRBD2 (5 bases). The CDR3 spells CASSAGVEQYF. The CDR3 region has the DNA TGTGCCAGCAGCGCCGGGGTCGAGCAGTACTTC.